Shown below are 17 T cell receptor beta chains from a single sample sequenced in a study of CD8 T cells in ankylosing spondylitis. TCRdb ran MiXCR on the 5' RACE reads and lists one entry per CDR3 protein. This table holds about 220,000 distinct CDR3 sequences, more than 25% found once. Sequencing input: blood, either unsorted or a sorted T cell fraction (not recorded which). The receptor set was obtained from a male donor with ankylosing spondylitis or in good health (not recorded which).

The sample holds many counts of this clonotype. The chain has TRBV20-1 and TRBJ2-1; weak D call: TRBD2 (5 bases). Trimming stripped 5 bases from V and 0 bases from J, with 17 bases between. The CDR3 totals 16 residues. Germline V gene lookup returns CDR1 DFQATT and CDR2 SNEGSKA (reference sequence). As DNA, the CDR3 is TGCAGTGCTCGGAGTTCAGCGGAGAGCTCCTACAATGAGCAGTTCTTC. This gives the protein CSARSSAESSYNEQFF.

The sample holds a few counts of this clonotype. V gene TRBV7-6 combines with J gene TRBJ2-5; the D gene is possibly TRBD1 (6 bases). This CDR3 contains 16 residues. V lost 3 bases and J lost 1, with 15 bases in between. Germline loops: CDR1 SGHVS, CDR2 FNYEAQ. CDR3 coding DNA: TGTGCCAGCAGCTTGACAGGTCGTGGACCCCAAGAGACCCAGTACTTC. As protein: CASSLTGRGPQETQYF.

This clonotype has a handful of counts. The genes are TRBV11-1 and TRBJ2-3; D gene uncertain. The CDR3 contains 13 residues. With 1 base removed from V and 5 bases from J, the gap between germline ends came to 7 bases. Germline CDR1 SGHAT, CDR2 FQDESV (reference sequence). CDR3 bases: TGTGCCAGCAGCTTAGATCGCCTAGATACGCAGTATTTT. It translates to CASSLDRLDTQYF.

The sample holds many counts of this clonotype. This sequence joins TRBV6-2 or TRBV6-3 and TRBJ1-4; 7 bases match TRBD1. The V segment lost 6 bases and the J segment 0 bases; nucleotides outside the gene matches: 4. CDR3 length: 15 residues. CDR1 MNHEY and CDR2 SVGEGT come from the germline V gene. As DNA, the CDR3 is TGTGCCAGCAGCGATACAGGGGCAACTAATGAAAAACTGTTTTTT. Translating it yields CASSDTGATNEKLFF.

This clonotype has a handful of counts. The chain combines TRBV20-1 with TRBJ1-3; a weak D match, TRBD1 (6 bases). The germline V gene encodes CDR1 DFQATT and CDR2 SNEGSKA (reference sequence). V gave up 3 bases and J gave up 7 bases, with 13 bases separating them. The CDR3 covers 13 residues. The CDR3 bases are TGCAGTGCTAGTAGAGACAGGTTGAACACCATATATTTT. Protein product: CSASRDRLNTIYF.

The chain couples TRBV20-1 to TRBJ2-7, with D possibly TRBD2 on 6 matching bases. This CDR3 has 14 amino acids. The germline V gene encodes CDR1 DFQATT and CDR2 SNEGSKA (reference sequence). The V end was cut by 3 bases, the J end by 3 bases, with 15 bases between. The DNA for the CDR3 is TGCAGTGCTAGTGCCGGGAGCGGGTACTACGAGCAGTACTTC. As protein: CSASAGSGYYEQYF.

This clonotype appeared many times. This chain joins TRBV29-1 and TRBJ2-4, with TRBD1 as a possible D gene (6 bases). Trimming shortened V by 3 bases and J by 4 bases, and 16 bases separated the two germline ends. The germline V gene encodes CDR1 SQVTM and CDR2 ANQGSEA. This CDR3 contains 15 residues. The CDR3 protein is CSVEVGGHLKNIQYF. As DNA, the CDR3 is TGCAGCGTTGAGGTTGGGGGACACCTTAAAAACATTCAGTACTTC.

This clonotype was recorded many times. V usage is TRBV15 and J usage is TRBJ2-5, with D perhaps TRBD1 (5 bases). This CDR3 contains 12 residues. The germline V gene encodes CDR1 LNHNV and CDR2 YYDKDF (reference sequence). The V end lost 2 bases, the J end lost 7 bases, and 8 bases lay between the germline ends. The CDR3 DNA follows: TGTGCCACCAGCAGACAGGGTGGGACCCAGTACTTC. This gives the protein CATSRQGGTQYF. The entire variable domain, with the rest obtained from reference TRBV15 and TRBJ2-5, is as follows: DAMVIQNPRYQVTQFGKPVTLSCSQTLNHNVMYWYQQKSSQAPKLLFHYYDKDFNNEADTPDNFQSRRPNTSFCFLDIRSPGLGDTAMYLCATSRQGGTQYFGPGTRLLVL.

This clonotype was found a few times. This chain links TRBV27 with TRBJ1-1; D unclear. Trimming left V 3 bases short and J 4 bases short, with 12 bases between. The CDR3 loop spans 14 amino acids. Germline V gives CDR1 MNHEY, CDR2 SMNVEV (reference sequence). The DNA for the CDR3 is TGTGCCAGCAGTTTCGGGAGGTTGGGCACTGAAGCTTTCTTT. As protein: CASSFGRLGTEAFF.

The table lists this clonotype with many counts. This chain uses TRBV4-2 with TRBJ1-4; TRBD1 might be the D (6 bases). The ends were cut back, 3 bases at V and 8 bases at J, with 19 bases in the middle. CDR3 size: 16 residues. Germline V gene data show CDR1 as LGHNA and CDR2 as YNFKEQ. The CDR3 loop reads CASSQDLVRGGEKLFF. Written as DNA, the CDR3 is TGTGCCAGCAGCCAGGACCTTGTCAGGGGAGGGGAAAAACTGTTTTTT.

The chain joins TRBV6-5 to TRBJ1-3, with 8 bases identical to TRBD1. The CDR3 spans 15 residues. V lost 6 bases to trimming and J lost 4 bases; unmatched junction nucleotides: 8. In germline, CDR1 is MNHEY, CDR2 SVGAGI. CDR3 sequence (DNA): TGTGCCAGCAGCTACCTGGGACAGGAGGGAAACACCATATATTTT. This sequence encodes CASSYLGQEGNTIYF.

This clonotype appeared many times. The chain couples TRBV20-1 to TRBJ2-1, with 8 bases matching TRBD2. This CDR3 contains 15 residues. V was clipped by 0 bases and J by 9 bases; unmatched bases: 10. Germline CDR1 is DFQATT and CDR2 is SNEGSKA (reference sequence). The CDR3: CSARDGRLARSEQFF. CDR3 bases: TGCAGTGCTAGAGATGGGAGACTAGCGAGGAGTGAGCAGTTCTTC.

This clonotype was seen a few times. The V gene is TRBV18, the J gene TRBJ2-7; no definite D call. This CDR3 spans 13 amino acids. V was cut by 0 bases and J by 4 bases, with 7 bases left in between. Germline V lookup: CDR1 KGHSH, CDR2 LQKENI. Here the CDR3 reads CASSPPPAYEQYF. CDR3 bases: TGTGCCAGCTCACCACCGCCAGCTTACGAGCAGTACTTC.

The rearrangement joins TRBV9 to TRBJ2-1; D uncertain. Germline V gives CDR1 SGDLS, CDR2 YYNGEE. With 0 bases removed from V and 6 bases from J, the gap between germline ends came to 7 bases. CDR3 size: 13 residues. CDR3 in amino acids: CASSVGPINEQFF. The CDR3 DNA reads as TGTGCCAGCAGCGTAGGGCCGATCAATGAGCAGTTCTTC. Full variable domain (remainder filled in from reference TRBV9 and TRBJ2-1): DSGVTQTPKHLITATGQRVTLRCSPRSGDLSVYWYQQSLDQGLQFLIQYYNGEERAKGNILERFSAQQFPDLHSELNLSSLELGDSALYFCASSVGPINEQFFGPGTRLTVL.

This clonotype was seen only once. This chain connects TRBV7-2 to TRBJ2-7; 8 nucleotides agree with TRBD1. V lost 0 bases, J lost 2 bases, and 0 bases stayed unmatched. The CDR3 consists of 14 residues. Germline CDR1 and CDR2: SGHTA and FQGNSA. CDR3 sequence reads: CASSLATGAYEQYF. The CDR3 DNA reads TGTGCCAGCAGCTTAGCGACAGGGGCCTACGAGCAGTACTTC.

There are a few counts of this clonotype. The chain has TRBV6-5 and TRBJ2-7; D may be TRBD1 (6 bases). Germline CDR1 MNHEY, CDR2 SVGAGI. The V and J ends lost 2 bases and 7 bases respectively, with 12 bases between them. The CDR3 is made up of 13 amino acids. The CDR3 loop is CASSYQGGWEQYF. The DNA of the CDR3 is TGTGCCAGCAGTTACCAAGGGGGATGGGAGCAGTACTTC.

The chain joins TRBV20-1 to TRBJ2-7; the D gene is possibly TRBD2 (5 bases). Germline values: CDR1 DFQATT, CDR2 SNEGSKA (reference sequence). Trimming took 7 bases from V and 0 from J, leaving 13 bases between them. This CDR3 spans 13 amino acids. As DNA, the CDR3 is TGCAGTGAAATTAACGGACTCTCCTACGAGCAGTACTTC. Translated: CSEINGLSYEQYF.